Shown below are 9 T cell receptor beta chains from a single sample sequenced in a study of post-analysis software for immune sequencing data. Study-level findings and limits: TRBV segments more frequent in patients than in controls numbered roughly 5 and included TRBV5-6, TRBV5-1 and TRBV20-1.

Sequencing libraries made from TCR beta cDNA carried unique molecular identifiers. TCRdb processed the PCR reads anew with MiXCR; each CDR3 protein has one entry. The table has 750,000 to 900,000 distinct CDR3 sequences, about 43% seen once. The antigens of these receptors remain unknown. The specimen was blood. The receptors were sampled from a girl aged 10-17 years with multiple sclerosis.

The chain carries TRBV20-1 and TRBJ1-5; unclear D gene. Germline V gene lookup returns CDR1 DFQATT and CDR2 SNEGSKA (reference sequence). Trimming removed 3 bases from V and 3 bases from J, with 12 bases in between. This CDR3 has 14 residues. CDR3 amino acids: CSARRGNLNQPQHF. For the CDR3, the DNA is TGCAGTGCTAGGCGAGGGAACCTCAATCAGCCCCAGCATTTT.

V is TRBV29-1 and J is TRBJ2-5; possible D gene TRBD1, 5 bases. In germline, CDR1 is SQVTM, CDR2 ANQGSEA. The CDR3 length is 12 residues. V dropped 4 bases and J dropped 7 bases, with 13 bases sitting between them. The CDR3 here is CSVVGPFGTQYF. DNA for the CDR3: TGCAGCGTTGTGGGGCCGTTTGGGACCCAGTACTTC.

The rearrangement links TRBV2 to TRBJ2-7; tentatively, D is TRBD2 (5 bases). Germline loops: CDR1 SNHLY, CDR2 FYNNEI. This CDR3 has 17 residues. V was shortened by 1 base and J by 6 bases, with 22 bases between the two germline ends. CDR3 sequence reads: CASSEGPPPTRASEQYF. The CDR3 region has the DNA TGTGCCAGCAGTGAAGGCCCACCTCCTACGAGGGCGTCCGAGCAGTACTTC.

The chain carries TRBV7-3 and TRBJ2-1; 10 nucleotides line up with TRBD2. The germline V gene encodes CDR1 SGHTA and CDR2 FQGTGA. The J segment lost 5 bases and the V segment lost 4 bases, leaving 11 bases of the junction unmatched. This CDR3 has 17 residues. The chain's CDR3 is CASSSWSSGSLHNEQFF. CDR3 nucleotide sequence: TGTGCCAGCAGCTCTTGGTCTAGCGGGAGTCTTCACAATGAGCAGTTCTTC.

This chain connects TRBV6-2 or TRBV6-3 to TRBJ2-4; 12 nucleotides match TRBD2. The end of the DNA fits TRBJ2-7 better, so the J call may be wrong. The germline gives CDR1 MNHEY, CDR2 SVGEGT. The CDR3 covers 14 residues. The CDR3 DNA follows: TGTGCCAGCAGGCGACTAGCGGGAGTCTACGAGCAGTACTTC. This gives the protein CASRRLAGVYEQYF.

V is TRBV27 and J is TRBJ2-7, with D possibly being TRBD1 (5 bases). The V end was cut by 2 bases, the J end by 3 bases, with 11 bases between. Germline CDR1 reads MNHEY; CDR2 reads SMNVEV (reference sequence). CDR3 length: 14 residues. CDR3 nucleotides: TGTGCCAGCAGTTTAGATCGACAGCTCTACGAGCAGTACTTC. Translating it yields CASSLDRQLYEQYF.

Turning to this clonotype: At one boundary the junction diverges from the germline segment, which might be a read error. This sequence joins TRBV12-3 or TRBV12-4 and TRBJ1-2; D ambiguous. The CDR3 has 15 residues. CDR3 in DNA: TGTGCCAGCAGTGTAGCTTACGAACGGAGCTATGGCTACACCTTC. It encodes CASSVAYERSYGYTF.

The gene calls are TRBV20-1 and TRBJ1-4; 7 bases match TRBD1. CDR3 length: 16 amino acids. V lost 5 bases to trimming and J lost 0 bases; unmatched junction nucleotides: 9. Looked up from germline, CDR1 is DFQATT and CDR2 is SNEGSKA (reference sequence). CDR3: CSAGRDSQPTNEKLFF. CDR3 DNA: TGCAGTGCTGGCCGGGACAGCCAACCAACTAATGAAAAACTGTTTTTT.

V and J are TRBV2 and TRBJ2-7, with no clear D. Germline CDR1 is SNHLY and CDR2 is FYNNEI. Deletions cut 6 bases from V and 2 bases from J, with 11 bases between. The CDR3 spans 13 residues. CDR3 sequence (DNA): TGTGCCAGCAGAGTCGACCCAGCCTACGAGCAGTACTTC. Its translation: CASRVDPAYEQYF.